The text below deals with one T cell receptor beta chain. Its antigen is undetermined. The data stem from a study of beta chain features in type 1 diabetes. Study conclusions and caveats: Sequencing of cDNA might inflate the share of cells that strongly express TCR. Whether HLA type affects TCRB rearrangement stayed undetermined in the present work. Among all four CD4+ subsets, Type 1 diabetes patients had TCRB CDR3s that were moderately but significantly shorter. Naive, central memory and regulatory TCRB repertoires appeared more similar among patients than healthy donors.

CDR1 and CDR2 (germline): LGHNA, YSLEER. Trimming took 4 bases from V and 6 from J; bases not matched to a gene: 6. The CDR3 sequence is 14 residues long. The isolated RNA, all of it, was reverse transcribed, so expressed TCRB transcripts were what got sequenced. Sequencing was performed with immunoSEQ multiplex PCR; in TCRdb, only in-frame clones are kept and a portion is missing. The table has 350,000 to 450,000 clones, 10% to 15% seen once. The rearrangement uses TRBV4-3 and TRBJ2-3; the match to TRBD2 covers 8 bases. The clonotype comes from a woman under 30 with type 1 diabetes. Sequencing was done on a sample of naive CD4+ T cells from blood. The CDR3 sequence is CASSRGQREDTQYF. The CDR3 nucleotides read TGCGCCAGCAGCCGAGGCCAGCGGGAGGATACGCAGTATTTT.